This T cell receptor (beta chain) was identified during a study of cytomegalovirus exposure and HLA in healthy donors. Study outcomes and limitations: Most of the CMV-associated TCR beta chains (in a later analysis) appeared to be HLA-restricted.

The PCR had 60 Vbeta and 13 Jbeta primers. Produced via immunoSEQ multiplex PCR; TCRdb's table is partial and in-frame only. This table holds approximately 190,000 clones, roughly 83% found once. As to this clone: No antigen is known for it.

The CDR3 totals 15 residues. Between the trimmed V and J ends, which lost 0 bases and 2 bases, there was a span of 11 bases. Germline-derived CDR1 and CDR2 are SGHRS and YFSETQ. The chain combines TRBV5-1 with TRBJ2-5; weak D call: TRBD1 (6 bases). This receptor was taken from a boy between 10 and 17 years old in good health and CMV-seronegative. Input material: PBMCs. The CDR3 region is CASSLDGQSQETQYF. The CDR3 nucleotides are TGCGCCAGCAGCTTGGATGGACAGAGTCAAGAGACCCAGTACTTC.